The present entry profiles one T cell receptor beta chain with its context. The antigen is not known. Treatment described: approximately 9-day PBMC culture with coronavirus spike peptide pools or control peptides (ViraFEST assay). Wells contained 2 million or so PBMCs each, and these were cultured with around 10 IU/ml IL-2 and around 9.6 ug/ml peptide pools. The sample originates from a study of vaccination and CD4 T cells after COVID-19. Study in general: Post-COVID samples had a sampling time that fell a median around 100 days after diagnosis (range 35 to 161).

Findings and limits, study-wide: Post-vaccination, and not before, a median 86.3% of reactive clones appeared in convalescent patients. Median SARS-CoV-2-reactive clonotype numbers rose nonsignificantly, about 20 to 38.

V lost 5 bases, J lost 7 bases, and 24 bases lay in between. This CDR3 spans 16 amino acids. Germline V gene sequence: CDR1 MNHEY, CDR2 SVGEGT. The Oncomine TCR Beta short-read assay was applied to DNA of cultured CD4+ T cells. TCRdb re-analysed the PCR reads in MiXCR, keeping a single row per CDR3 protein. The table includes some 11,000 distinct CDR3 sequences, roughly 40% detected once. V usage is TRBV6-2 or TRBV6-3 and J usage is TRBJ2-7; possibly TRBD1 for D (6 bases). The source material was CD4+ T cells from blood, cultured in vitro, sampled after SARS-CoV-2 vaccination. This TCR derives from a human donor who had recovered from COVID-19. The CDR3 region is CASSPTLRGRRGEQYF. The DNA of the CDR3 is TGTGCCAGCAGTCCCACCCTGCGCGGTCGCAGGGGTGAGCAGTACTTC.